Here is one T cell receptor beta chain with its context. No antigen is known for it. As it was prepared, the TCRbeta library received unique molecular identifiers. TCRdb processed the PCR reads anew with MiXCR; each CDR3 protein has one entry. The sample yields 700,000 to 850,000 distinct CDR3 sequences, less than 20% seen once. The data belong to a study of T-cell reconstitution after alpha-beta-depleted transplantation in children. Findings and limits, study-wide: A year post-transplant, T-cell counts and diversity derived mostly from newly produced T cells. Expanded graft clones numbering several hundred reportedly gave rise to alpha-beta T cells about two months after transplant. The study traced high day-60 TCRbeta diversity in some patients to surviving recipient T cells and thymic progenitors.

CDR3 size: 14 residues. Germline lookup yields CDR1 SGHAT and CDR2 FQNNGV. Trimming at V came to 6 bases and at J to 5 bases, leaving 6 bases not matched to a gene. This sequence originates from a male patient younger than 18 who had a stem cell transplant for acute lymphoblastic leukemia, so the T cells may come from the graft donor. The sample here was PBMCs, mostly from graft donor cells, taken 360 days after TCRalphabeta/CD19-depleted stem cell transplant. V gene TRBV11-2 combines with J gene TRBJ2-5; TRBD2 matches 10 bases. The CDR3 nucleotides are TGTGCCAGCAGGGGGACTAGCGTCGGGGAGACCCAGTACTTC. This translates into CASRGTSVGETQYF. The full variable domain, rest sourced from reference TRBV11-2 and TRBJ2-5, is EAGVAQSPRYKIIEKRQSVAFWCNPISGHATLYWYQQILGQGPKLLIQFQNNGVVDDSQLPKDRFSAERLKGVDSTLKIQPAKLEDSAVYLCASRGTSVGETQYFGPGTRLLVL.